The 4 T cell receptor beta chains in this list originate from one sample, sequenced in a study of blood T cell repertoires in COVID-19 (dated by TCRdb to about 2020). Libraries were prepared through the immunoSEQ multiplex PCR assay. Sourced from immuneACCESS, this table was stored by TCRdb with only in-frame sequences that have V and J called. A share of the clones is absent; for the studies checked, an unresolved V gene accounts for under half, and the remainder has no known explanation. This sample gives 330,000 or so clones in total; roughly 90% of them show up just once. The ten largest clones take up around 10% of the sample. Input material: peripheral blood. The receptor source for this set is a man under 40 with COVID-19, enrolled during active disease.

The chain combines TRBV20-1 with TRBJ2-2; 9 nucleotides line up with TRBD1. Trimming took 3 bases from V and 5 from J; bases not matched to a gene: 10. The germline V gene encodes CDR1 DFQATT and CDR2 SNEGSKA (reference sequence). The CDR3 loop spans 16 amino acids. Here the CDR3 reads CSASHRTGVWTGELFF. The DNA for the CDR3 is TGCAGTGCTAGTCATCGGACAGGGGTTTGGACCGGGGAGCTGTTTTTT.

The chain is built from TRBV28 and TRBJ2-7; D may be TRBD1 (5 bases). Germline V gene lookup returns CDR1 MDHEN and CDR2 SYDVKM. The CDR3 is 15 amino acids. The germline V and J ends were trimmed by 6 bases and 4 bases, with 19 bases remaining between them. The CDR3 DNA sequence: TGTGCCAGCAGCCCCGCGCCAAGGGGTTGGTACGAGCAGTACTTC. Residues: CASSPAPRGWYEQYF.

The V call is TRBV30, the J call TRBJ2-7, with 7 positions matching TRBD1. Germline loops: CDR1 GTSNPN, CDR2 SVGIG (reference sequence). With V trimmed by 5 bases and J by 3 bases, 10 bases remained unmatched. The CDR3 contains 14 residues. The CDR3 loop reads CAWSRTGRDYEQYF. Here the CDR3 DNA reads TGTGCCTGGTCTAGGACAGGACGAGACTACGAGCAGTACTTC.

J is TRBJ2-3 and V is TRBV5-4; 9 bases fit TRBD2. Germline V gene data show CDR1 as SGHNT and CDR2 as YYREEE (reference sequence). The junction had 6 bases not matched to a gene; V was cut back by 4 bases and J by 3 bases. CDR3 length: 15 amino acids. The CDR3 protein is CASSHSGGTTDTQYF. The CDR3 DNA is TGTGCCAGCAGCCACAGCGGGGGGACGACAGATACGCAGTATTTT.